This is a list of T cell receptor beta chains from one sample in a study of T cells in localized non-small cell lung cancer. The protocol was immunoSEQ multiplex PCR, while the TCRdb copy is restricted to in-frame clones and leaves out a portion. The repertoire holds fewer than 90,000 clones, with 80% to 90% as singletons. This specimen was peripheral blood, taken before any cancer treatment. The receptors derive from a man between 40 and 69 years old with stage I lung adenocarcinoma. CDR3s include the opening cysteine and the closing phenylalanine or tryptophan. D genes are given only for firm matches. The size field is filled for only some rows; it gives once, few, many or a size class.

j_gene	v_gene	len	d_gene	abundance	CDR3nt	CDR3aa
TRBJ2-1	TRBV9	18	NA	NA	TGTGCCAGCAGCGTAGGATCGGGGAGACAGAGCATTTACAATGAGCAGTTCTTC	CASSVGSGRQSIYNEQFF
TRBJ1-2	TRBV7-9	13	NA	NA	TGTGCCAGCAGCCCACGAGCAGGGGATGGCTACACCTTC	CASSPRAGDGYTF
TRBJ2-5	TRBV5-6	13	NA	NA	TGTGCCAGCAGTTCTATCGCACAAGAGACCCAGTACTTC	CASSSIAQETQYF
TRBJ1-4	TRBV20-1	11	NA	few	TGCAGTGCTAGACCAAGGACAACGCTGTTTTTT	CSARPRTTLFF
TRBJ1-4	TRBV9	13	TRBD1	NA	TGTGCCAGTTCGACAGGGATTAATGAAAAACTGTTTTTT	CASSTGINEKLFF
TRBJ1-2	TRBV7-2	12	NA	NA	TGTGCCAGCAGCTCCTCCAGGGTGACCTACACCTTC	CASSSSRVTYTF
TRBJ2-3	TRBV4-1	14	TRBD1	NA	TGCGCCAGCAGCAAGGACAGGCCCACAGATACGCAGTATTTT	CASSKDRPTDTQYF
TRBJ2-7	TRBV7-2	13	NA	NA	TGTGCCAGCAGCTTAGGATGGGGGAGCGAGCAGTACTTC	CASSLGWGSEQYF
TRBJ2-5	TRBV4-1	21	TRBD2	few	TGCGCCAGCAGCCACCGGACGGTGGGGACTAGCGGGAGCCAAAGGGAAGAGACCCAGTACTTC	CASSHRTVGTSGSQREETQYF
TRBJ2-1	TRBV19	13	TRBD2	NA	TGTGCCAGCAAGACTAGCGGGGGGGTAGAGCAGTTCTTC	CASKTSGGVEQFF
TRBJ2-7	TRBV11-3	15	TRBD1	NA	TGTGCCAGCAGCCAAAGGGGGACAGGGGGTAACGAGCAGTACTTC	CASSQRGTGGNEQYF
TRBJ2-5	TRBV19	15	TRBD1	NA	TGTGCCAGTAGACCCGGACAGGCGATCCAAGAGACCCAGTACTTC	CASRPGQAIQETQYF
TRBJ2-3	TRBV7-6	17	NA	NA	TGTGCCAGCACCCAGAACCCCTCGGGGACTAGCACAGATACGCAGTATTTT	CASTQNPSGTSTDTQYF
TRBJ2-3	TRBV5-1	12	NA	NA	TGCGCCAGCAGCTTGGAGCTAGATACGCAGTATTTT	CASSLELDTQYF
TRBJ2-7	TRBV2	15	TRBD2	NA	TGTGCCAGCAGTGAAGGTCCTAGCGGGAGCTACGAGCAGTACTTC	CASSEGPSGSYEQYF
TRBJ2-1	TRBV18	15	NA	NA	TGTGCCAGCTCACCACCCCAGGGGTCGTACAATGAGCAGTTCTTC	CASSPPQGSYNEQFF
TRBJ1-1	TRBV5-1	17	NA	once	TGCGCCAGCAGCTTCCAGGGAGGGGCAGCAATGAACACTGAAGCTTTCTTT	CASSFQGGAAMNTEAFF
TRBJ1-4	TRBV29-1	14	NA	NA	TGCAGCGTTGATAGCGGCAGGCCGGGTGAAAAACTGTTTTTT	CSVDSGRPGEKLFF
TRBJ1-1	TRBV4-1	13	NA	few	TGCGCCAGCAGCCAAGCCCCCCACACTGAAGCTTTCTTT	CASSQAPHTEAFF
TRBJ2-2	TRBV7-9	12	TRBD1	NA	TGTGCCAAGCGAGGGGGCCCCGGGGAGCTGTTTTTT	CAKRGGPGELFF
TRBJ2-3	TRBV4-2	14	NA	NA	TGTGCCAGCAGCTCCGCGGAGAGCACAGATACGCAGTATTTT	CASSSAESTDTQYF
TRBJ2-1	TRBV5-1	15	NA	NA	TGCGCCAGCAGCGCCGGGCCCGAGGCCAACAATGAGCAGTTCTTC	CASSAGPEANNEQFF
TRBJ1-2	TRBV7-9	14	NA	NA	TGTGCCAGCAGCTTAGAAGGGAGAAACTATGGCTACACCTTC	CASSLEGRNYGYTF
TRBJ2-3	TRBV6-5	13	TRBD1	NA	TGTGCCAGCAGAGGGACAGGGGTTGATACGCAGTATTTT	CASRGTGVDTQYF
TRBJ2-3	TRBV13	15	TRBD2	NA	TGTGCCAGCAGCCTCCGGGAGGAGGGGACAGATACGCAGTATTTT	CASSLREEGTDTQYF
TRBJ2-3	TRBV7-8	17	TRBD2	NA	TGTGCCAGCAGCTCCCTTGGGACTAGCGGGATTGTTGATACGCAGTATTTT	CASSSLGTSGIVDTQYF